This T cell receptor beta chain was retrieved from a study of blood T cells in healthy people across ages. Notes on the study in general: Across the age range, TCR beta diversity per million T cells fell in a roughly linear way.

The authors ran a second PCR of about 7 to 12 cycles using a sample-barcoded 5' primer and a J-beta primer mix. TCRdb recomputed calls from the 5' RACE reads with MiXCR, one row per CDR3 protein. The profile shows roughly 680,000 distinct CDR3 sequences, roughly 21% of them singletons. The V and J ends lost 6 bases and 0 bases respectively, with 12 bases between them. Germline loops: CDR1 MNHEY, CDR2 SVGAGI. CDR3 length: 16 residues. Those donating, healthy Caucasian individuals from Russia, were aged roughly 6 to 90. Every sample yielded at least 6.5 million isolated PBMCs. Samples each yielded at least 6 micrograms of total RNA. Of note for this clonotype: As yet, its antigen is unknown.

The receptor comes from an older man in good health. Sequenced: blood. J is TRBJ2-6 and V is TRBV6-5; the D gene could be TRBD1 or TRBD2 (5 bases each). In nucleotides, the CDR3 is TGTGCCAGCAGACTCGGGACGTCCTCTGGGGCCAACGTCCTGACTTTC. Amino acid sequence: CASRLGTSSGANVLTF.